A selection of T cell receptor beta chains follows, all from one sample in a study of CD4 T cells in relation to SARS-CoV-2 and coronaviruses. Profiled with immunoSEQ multiplex PCR; TCRdb holds only in-frame clones, not every one. The sample includes some 32,000 clones, around 80% seen only once; the top ten take roughly 3.2%. For these TCRs, the target antigens are not known. Sequencing was performed on memory CD4+ T cells from PBMCs, cultured in vitro. The origin of the receptors is an adult with COVID-19. Each CDR3 is given with its conserved first and last residue. The order of the fields is D gene, clone size, J gene, V gene, CDR3 DNA, CDR3 protein. D genes are given only for firm matches. The size entry is marked missing in some rows and otherwise reads once, few, many or a size class.

>NA|NA|TRBJ2-5|TRBV15
TGTGCCACCAGCATTGGGACACTAAAGACCCAGTACTTC
CATSIGTLKTQYF
>NA|NA|TRBJ1-6|TRBV25-1
TGTGCCAGCAGTGACGGGGGAGGGTATAATTCACCCCTCCACTTT
CASSDGGGYNSPLHF
>NA|NA|TRBJ2-5|TRBV6-2/TRBV6-3
TGTGCCAGCAGTAGGCCTCAAGAGACCCAGTACTTC
CASSRPQETQYF
>NA|NA|TRBJ2-2|TRBV5-1
TGCGCCAGCGGGTATACAACGAACACCGGGGAGCTGTTTTTT
CASGYTTNTGELFF
>NA|NA|TRBJ2-7|TRBV2
TGTGCCAGCGGGGGCCGGGACCGAACCTACGAGCAGTACTTC
CASGGRDRTYEQYF
>NA|NA|TRBJ2-1|TRBV28
TGTGCCAGCAGCGACGGGACTTCGCCTTACAATGAGCAGTTCTTC
CASSDGTSPYNEQFF
>TRBD2|NA|TRBJ2-1|TRBV5-1
TGCGCCAGCAGCTGGGGGGCAACTAGCGGGGTACACAATGAGCAGTTCTTC
CASSWGATSGVHNEQFF
>TRBD2|NA|TRBJ2-1|TRBV5-6
TGTGCCAGCCGGCTAGCGGGAGGCAAGAGCTCCTACAATGAGCAGTTCTTC
CASRLAGGKSSYNEQFF
>NA|NA|TRBJ2-2|TRBV19
TGTGCCAGTAAGGACAGATCGAACACCGGGGAGCTGTTTTTT
CASKDRSNTGELFF
>NA|NA|TRBJ2-5|TRBV15
TGTGCCACCAGCAGAGACCGGCAAGAGACCCAGTACTTC
CATSRDRQETQYF
>TRBD2|NA|TRBJ2-3|TRBV19
TGTGCCAGTAGTAAGGCGGGAGGTGGGAAAGATACGCAGTATTTT
CASSKAGGGKDTQYF
>NA|few|TRBJ2-5|TRBV18
TGTGCCAGCTCACCAAGCCCCAGGGAGACCCAGTACTTC
CASSPSPRETQYF
>NA|NA|TRBJ2-7|TRBV4-1
TGCGCCAGCAGCCAAGTAATTCCAGACTACGAGCAGTACTTC
CASSQVIPDYEQYF
>TRBD1|NA|TRBJ2-1|TRBV19
TGTGCCAGTAGTATTTTCGTGTATGGGGACAGTCAATACAATGAGCAGTTCTTC
CASSIFVYGDSQYNEQFF
>TRBD1|NA|TRBJ2-5|TRBV24-1
TGTGCCACCAGTGATCGGGGACAGGGTTGGCAAGAGACCCAGTACTTC
CATSDRGQGWQETQYF
>NA|NA|TRBJ2-4|TRBV9
TGTGCCAGCAGCGAGGGACACACCAAAAACATTCAGTACTTC
CASSEGHTKNIQYF
>NA|NA|TRBJ1-3|TRBV27
TGTGCCAGCAGTTTATTAGGGGCCAACTCTGGAAACACCATATATTTT
CASSLLGANSGNTIYF
>TRBD1|NA|TRBJ1-5|TRBV28
TGTGCCAGCAGTTTAGGACAGGCTAATTGGCAGCCCCAGCATTTT
CASSLGQANWQPQHF
>TRBD2|NA|TRBJ2-2|TRBV9
TGTGCCAGCAGCGTTGGACTAGCGGGAGGATTCGGGGAGCTGTTTTTT
CASSVGLAGGFGELFF
>TRBD2|NA|TRBJ2-1|TRBV5-6
TGTGCCAGCAGCTTGGACCCACTAGCGGGGTCCTACAATGAGCAGTTCTTC
CASSLDPLAGSYNEQFF
>TRBD2|few|TRBJ2-2|TRBV5-4
TGTGCCAGCAGCTTGTTGGGGACGGCTTGGACTAGCGGAGGCACCGGGGAGCTGTTTTTT
CASSLLGTAWTSGGTGELFF
>NA|NA|TRBJ1-6|TRBV6-5
TGTGCCACCCTAGGGGGTTCTTATAATTCACCCCTCCACTTT
CATLGGSYNSPLHF
>NA|NA|TRBJ2-2|TRBV2
TGTGCCAGCAGTGAAGCGCTTCTGTCGAACACCGGGGAGCTGTTTTTT
CASSEALLSNTGELFF
>TRBD2|NA|TRBJ2-1|TRBV7-9
TGTGCCAGCAGCTCGGGACTACTCTCCTACAATGAGCAGTTCTTC
CASSSGLLSYNEQFF
>TRBD2|NA|TRBJ2-1|TRBV9
TGTGCCAGCAGCGTTTTCGGGACGGGGGGGAATGAGCAGTTCTTC
CASSVFGTGGNEQFF
>NA|NA|TRBJ2-3|TRBV11-3
TGTGCCAGCAGTTCTGGCGGTACGCAGTATTTT
CASSSGGTQYF
>NA|NA|TRBJ2-2|TRBV2
TGTGCCAGCAGTGAAGGGGTTACCGGGGAGCTGTTTTTT
CASSEGVTGELFF
>NA|few|TRBJ1-1|TRBV30
TGTGCCTGTCGACCTCACAGGGTGGGGAACACTGAAGCTTTCTTT
CACRPHRVGNTEAFF
>NA|NA|TRBJ2-7|TRBV29-1
TGCAGCGTTGAGGTCGTTAAGGGCTACGAGCAGTACTTC
CSVEVVKGYEQYF
>NA|NA|TRBJ1-3|TRBV7-9
TGTGCCAGCAGTAAAGGGGGTTCTGGAAACACCATATATTTT
CASSKGGSGNTIYF
>NA|NA|TRBJ2-1|TRBV9
TGTGCCAGCAGCGTAATGGATGAGCAGTTCTTC
CASSVMDEQFF
>NA|NA|TRBJ1-6|TRBV9
TGTGCCAGCAGCGTAGCCGGGGATAATTCACCCCTCCACTTT
CASSVAGDNSPLHF
>TRBD2|NA|TRBJ2-2|TRBV5-1
TGCGCCAGCAGCTTGGTTAGCGGGATCACCGGGGAGCTGTTTTTT
CASSLVSGITGELFF